These 25 T cell receptor beta chains originate from one sample sequenced in a study of blood T cell repertoires in COVID-19 (dated by TCRdb to 2019 to 2021). The library relied on the immunoSEQ multiplex PCR assay. The immuneACCESS repertoire file appears here via TCRdb, limited to in-frame rearrangements. These files lack a portion of the clones; in checked studies, under half of the deficit traces to unresolved V genes, and the cause of the others is not known. Present in this sample are roughly 150,000 clones, approximately 80% of which were seen just once. Around 5% of the sample is taken by the ten largest. Sequencing input: PBMCs or T cells enriched from blood (not recorded which). The origin of the receptors is a man between 65 and 85 years old who had been exposed to COVID-19.

The chain is built from TRBV7-2 and TRBJ2-3, with TRBD2 as a possible D gene (6 bases). Germline V gene lookup returns CDR1 SGHTA and CDR2 FQGNSA. V lost 4 bases and J 5 bases, leaving 10 bases between the germline ends. CDR3 length: 13 amino acids. DNA of the CDR3: TGTGCCAGCAGCTCGCCGGGAGTAGATACGCAGTATTTT. Translating gives CASSSPGVDTQYF.

The CDR3 nucleotides read TGTGCCAGTAGTATACCCATGAACACTGAAGCTTTCTTT. Protein sequence: CASSIPMNTEAFF. The rearrangement uses TRBV19 and TRBJ1-1; D is uncertain. The V gene's germline CDR1 is LNHDA and CDR2 SQIVND (reference sequence). The CDR3 spans 13 residues. Trimming removed 2 bases at V and 0 bases at J, with 4 bases between.

This sequence joins TRBV19 and TRBJ1-4; 9 bases agree with TRBD1. With 7 bases clipped from V and 5 bases from J, the junction kept 5 bases outside the gene matches. This CDR3 contains 14 residues. Germline values: CDR1 LNHDA, CDR2 SQIVND (reference sequence). The CDR3 here is CASTLDRGNEKLFF. CDR3 coding DNA: TGTGCCAGTACCCTCGACAGGGGGAATGAAAAACTGTTTTTT.

This chain uses TRBV11-3 with TRBJ2-2; 8 nucleotides match TRBD2. With V trimmed by 1 base and J by 0 bases, 1 base remained unmatched. The length of the CDR3 is 16 residues. Germline V gives CDR1 SGHNT, CDR2 YENEEA. The CDR3 spells CASSLAGGTNTGELFF. In DNA form, the CDR3 reads TGTGCCAGCAGCTTAGCGGGGGGGACGAACACCGGGGAGCTGTTTTTT.

The J gene is TRBJ1-1, the V gene TRBV10-3; possibly TRBD1 for D (6 bases). The CDR3 has 12 residues. CDR1 is ENHRY and CDR2 is SYGVKD in the germline V gene. V was pared by 9 bases and J by 6 bases, with 14 bases between. CDR3: CAIAGTTAEAFF. As DNA, the CDR3 is TGTGCCATTGCCGGGACAACCGCTGAAGCTTTCTTT.

CDR3 DNA: TGTGCCAGCAGTGACCGGGCAGGGGAGTACCAAGAGACCCAGTACTTC. This codes for CASSDRAGEYQETQYF. This chain uses TRBV2 with TRBJ2-5, with D perhaps matching TRBD1 (6 bases). The CDR3 loop spans 16 amino acids. V was pared by 3 bases and J by 0 bases, with 14 bases between. Germline CDR1 and CDR2: SNHLY and FYNNEI.

The J gene is TRBJ2-7, the V gene TRBV6-5; 7 nucleotides agree with TRBD2. Germline trimming cut 6 bases from V and 7 bases from J; bases unmatched to any gene: 6. CDR1 is MNHEY and CDR2 is SVGAGI in the germline V gene. This CDR3 is built from 12 residues. The CDR3, as DNA: TGTGCCAGCAGAACACCGGGGGGAGAGCAGTACTTC. This gives the protein CASRTPGGEQYF.

This chain uses TRBV7-2 with TRBJ2-3; 9 bases fit TRBD2. The CDR3 is 16 amino acids. Unmatched junction bases numbered 10, after V lost 6 bases and J lost 3 bases. Germline V gene sequence: CDR1 SGHTA, CDR2 FQGNSA. DNA of the CDR3: TGTGCCAGCAGATCAGATAGCGGGAGTAGGACAGATACGCAGTATTTT. Amino acid sequence: CASRSDSGSRTDTQYF.

V usage is TRBV6-2 or TRBV6-3 and J usage is TRBJ2-7; 7 bases map to TRBD2. This CDR3 spans 15 amino acids. Germline V gives CDR1 MNHEY, CDR2 SVGEGT. Unmatched junction bases numbered 7, after V lost 5 bases and J lost 0 bases. CDR3 nucleotide sequence: TGTGCCAGCAGTCCCAGCGGGAAGCCCTCCTACGAGCAGTACTTC. The encoded protein is CASSPSGKPSYEQYF.

This clone was seen more than once but under ten times. V is TRBV4-3 and J is TRBJ2-5; D is possibly TRBD2 (6 bases). This CDR3 spans 15 amino acids. The germline V gene has CDR1 LGHNA and CDR2 YSLEER. The V end lost 1 base, the J end lost 1 base, and 10 bases lay between the germline ends. CDR3 nucleotide sequence: TGCGCCAGCAGCCAAGGCGGGGACCGCCAAGAGACCCAGTACTTC. Its translation is CASSQGGDRQETQYF.

The J gene is TRBJ2-3, the V gene TRBV7-9; TRBD1 matches at 8 bases. This CDR3 has 15 residues. The V gene end was trimmed by 3 bases and the J gene end by 4 bases; junction bases not matched to a gene: 6. The germline CDR1 and CDR2 sequences are SEHNR and FQNEAQ (reference sequence). The CDR3 is CASSFMGQAADTQYF. In nucleotides, the CDR3 is TGTGCCAGCAGCTTCATGGGACAGGCAGCAGATACGCAGTATTTT.

The CDR3 spells CASSLGDPYEQYF. The CDR3 nucleotides read TGTGCCAGTAGTTTGGGAGACCCCTACGAGCAGTACTTC. The V gene is TRBV19, the J gene TRBJ2-7, with D possibly TRBD2 on 5 matching bases. Germline CDR1 reads LNHDA; CDR2 reads SQIVND (reference sequence). CDR3 length: 13 amino acids. The V and J ends lost 5 bases and 2 bases respectively, with 10 bases between them. Variable domain in full (rest from reference TRBV19 and TRBJ2-7): DGGITQSPKYLFRKEGQNVTLSCEQNLNHDAMYWYRQDPGQGLRLIYYSQIVNDFQKGDIAEGYSVSREKKESFPLTVTSAQKNPTAFYLCASSLGDPYEQYFGPGTRLTVT.

The rearrangement joins TRBV5-1 to TRBJ1-2; tentative D call: TRBD1 (6 bases). The CDR3 is 16 amino acids. From germline, CDR1 is SGHRS and CDR2 YFSETQ. Trimming left V 4 bases short and J 7 bases short, with 23 bases between. CDR3 bases: TGCGCCAGCAGCCCCGCACCTGGACAGCCGGGATCTGGCTACACCTTC. Amino acid sequence: CASSPAPGQPGSGYTF.

The chain links TRBV14 to TRBJ1-3; D is unresolved. CDR1 and CDR2 (germline): SGHDN, FVKESK. V gave up 1 base and J gave up 2 bases, with 3 bases separating them. The CDR3 totals 13 residues. The CDR3 is CASSQGPGNTIYF. In DNA, the CDR3 is TGTGCCAGCAGCCAAGGGCCTGGAAACACCATATATTTT.

The chain employs TRBV6-2 or TRBV6-3 and TRBJ1-1, with D tentatively TRBD1 (5 bases). This CDR3 contains 15 residues. Germline V gene sequence: CDR1 MNHEY, CDR2 SVGEGT. V lost 0 bases to trimming and J lost 7 bases, with 15 bases between them. This CDR3 reads CASSYSRQGRYEAFF. In nucleotides, the CDR3 is TGTGCCAGCAGTTACTCACGGCAGGGTCGGTATGAAGCTTTCTTT.

The chain employs TRBV4-3 and TRBJ2-3; tentatively, D is TRBD2 (6 bases). From germline, CDR1 is LGHNA and CDR2 YSLEER. This CDR3 region has 16 residues. Trimming left V 0 bases short and J 0 bases short, with 10 bases between. CDR3 nucleotide sequence: TGCGCCAGCAGCCAAGATCTGGGGGGTAGCACAGATACGCAGTATTTT. It encodes CASSQDLGGSTDTQYF.

A few counts support this clone. This rearrangement joins TRBV6-5 to TRBJ2-7, with 9 bases that match TRBD2. The germline gives CDR1 MNHEY, CDR2 SVGAGI. J lost 6 bases, V lost 2 bases, and 5 bases had no gene match. This CDR3 region has 14 residues. In DNA form, the CDR3 reads TGTGCCAGCAGTTACCCGGGACTAGCTTCCGAGCAGTACTTC. It specifies CASSYPGLASEQYF.

This chain joins TRBV12-3 or TRBV12-4 and TRBJ2-1; 7 bases match TRBD1. CDR3 length: 11 amino acids. V shed 5 bases and J 16 bases; nucleotides not matched to a gene: 8. CDR3 sequence reads: CASSLGQVRFF. The CDR3 DNA follows: TGTGCCAGCAGTCTAGGACAGGTCCGATTCTTC.

The chain employs TRBV2 and TRBJ1-2, with 9 positions matching TRBD1. The length of the CDR3 is 12 residues. The trim removed 6 bases at V and 8 bases at J, leaving 4 bases unmatched. From germline, CDR1 is SNHLY and CDR2 FYNNEI. CDR3 loop: CASRLQGAGYTF. DNA for the CDR3: TGTGCCAGCAGGCTACAGGGGGCGGGCTACACCTTC.

The chain joins TRBV3-1 (or the pseudogene TRBV3-2) to TRBJ2-1; 10 bases fit TRBD1. V lost 4 bases, J lost 10 bases, and 7 bases stayed unmatched. The germline V gene encodes CDR1 LGHDT and CDR2 YNNKEL (reference sequence). This CDR3 region has 14 residues. CDR3 loop: CASSRDRGSGEQFF. Here the CDR3 DNA reads TGTGCCAGCAGCCGGGACAGGGGTTCGGGAGAGCAGTTCTTC.

The rearrangement links TRBV2 to TRBJ2-5; possibly TRBD2 for D (6 bases). CDR3 size: 14 residues. Per germline, CDR1 SNHLY and CDR2 FYNNEI. V shed 7 bases and J shed 1 base, with 13 bases lying between them. The CDR3 here is CASTVGGSQETQYF. CDR3 bases: TGTGCCAGCACGGTGGGGGGAAGCCAAGAGACCCAGTACTTC.

The J gene is TRBJ2-3, the V gene TRBV11-2; D perhaps matches TRBD2 (6 bases). Per germline, CDR1 SGHAT and CDR2 FQNNGV. CDR3 length: 14 amino acids. Trimming stripped 5 bases from V and 5 bases from J, with 14 bases between. CDR3 protein: CASSARMGGDTQYF. The CDR3 coding sequence is TGTGCCAGCAGCGCGCGGATGGGGGGAGATACGCAGTATTTT.

The sample holds one count of this clone. The chain combines TRBV14 with TRBJ1-1, with D possibly matching TRBD1 (5 bases). V lost 0 bases and J lost 1, with 9 bases in between. CDR1 and CDR2 from the germline V gene are SGHDN and FVKESK. The CDR3 covers 15 residues. CDR3 DNA sequence: TGTGCCAGCAGCCAAGAGAACAGGCCGAACACTGAAGCTTTCTTT. This encodes CASSQENRPNTEAFF.

The J gene is TRBJ2-3, the V gene TRBV25-1, with TRBD1 identical over 7 bases. The CDR3 spans 14 residues. Unmatched junction bases numbered 2, after V lost 4 bases and J lost 1 base. From germline, CDR1 is MGHDK and CDR2 SYGVNS. Here the CDR3 DNA reads TGTGCCAGCAGTGCAACAGGGGGCACAGATACGCAGTATTTT. Translation gives CASSATGGTDTQYF.

The chain links TRBV21-1 to TRBJ1-5; TRBD1 reflects the table's D call only, with no check against the DNA. TRBV21-1 is shown as a pseudogene. This CDR3 is built from 16 residues. For the CDR3, the DNA is TGTGCCAGCAGCAAAGGGGAAACAGGGGGTAATCAGCCCCAGCATTTT. Protein: CASSKGETGGNQPQHF.